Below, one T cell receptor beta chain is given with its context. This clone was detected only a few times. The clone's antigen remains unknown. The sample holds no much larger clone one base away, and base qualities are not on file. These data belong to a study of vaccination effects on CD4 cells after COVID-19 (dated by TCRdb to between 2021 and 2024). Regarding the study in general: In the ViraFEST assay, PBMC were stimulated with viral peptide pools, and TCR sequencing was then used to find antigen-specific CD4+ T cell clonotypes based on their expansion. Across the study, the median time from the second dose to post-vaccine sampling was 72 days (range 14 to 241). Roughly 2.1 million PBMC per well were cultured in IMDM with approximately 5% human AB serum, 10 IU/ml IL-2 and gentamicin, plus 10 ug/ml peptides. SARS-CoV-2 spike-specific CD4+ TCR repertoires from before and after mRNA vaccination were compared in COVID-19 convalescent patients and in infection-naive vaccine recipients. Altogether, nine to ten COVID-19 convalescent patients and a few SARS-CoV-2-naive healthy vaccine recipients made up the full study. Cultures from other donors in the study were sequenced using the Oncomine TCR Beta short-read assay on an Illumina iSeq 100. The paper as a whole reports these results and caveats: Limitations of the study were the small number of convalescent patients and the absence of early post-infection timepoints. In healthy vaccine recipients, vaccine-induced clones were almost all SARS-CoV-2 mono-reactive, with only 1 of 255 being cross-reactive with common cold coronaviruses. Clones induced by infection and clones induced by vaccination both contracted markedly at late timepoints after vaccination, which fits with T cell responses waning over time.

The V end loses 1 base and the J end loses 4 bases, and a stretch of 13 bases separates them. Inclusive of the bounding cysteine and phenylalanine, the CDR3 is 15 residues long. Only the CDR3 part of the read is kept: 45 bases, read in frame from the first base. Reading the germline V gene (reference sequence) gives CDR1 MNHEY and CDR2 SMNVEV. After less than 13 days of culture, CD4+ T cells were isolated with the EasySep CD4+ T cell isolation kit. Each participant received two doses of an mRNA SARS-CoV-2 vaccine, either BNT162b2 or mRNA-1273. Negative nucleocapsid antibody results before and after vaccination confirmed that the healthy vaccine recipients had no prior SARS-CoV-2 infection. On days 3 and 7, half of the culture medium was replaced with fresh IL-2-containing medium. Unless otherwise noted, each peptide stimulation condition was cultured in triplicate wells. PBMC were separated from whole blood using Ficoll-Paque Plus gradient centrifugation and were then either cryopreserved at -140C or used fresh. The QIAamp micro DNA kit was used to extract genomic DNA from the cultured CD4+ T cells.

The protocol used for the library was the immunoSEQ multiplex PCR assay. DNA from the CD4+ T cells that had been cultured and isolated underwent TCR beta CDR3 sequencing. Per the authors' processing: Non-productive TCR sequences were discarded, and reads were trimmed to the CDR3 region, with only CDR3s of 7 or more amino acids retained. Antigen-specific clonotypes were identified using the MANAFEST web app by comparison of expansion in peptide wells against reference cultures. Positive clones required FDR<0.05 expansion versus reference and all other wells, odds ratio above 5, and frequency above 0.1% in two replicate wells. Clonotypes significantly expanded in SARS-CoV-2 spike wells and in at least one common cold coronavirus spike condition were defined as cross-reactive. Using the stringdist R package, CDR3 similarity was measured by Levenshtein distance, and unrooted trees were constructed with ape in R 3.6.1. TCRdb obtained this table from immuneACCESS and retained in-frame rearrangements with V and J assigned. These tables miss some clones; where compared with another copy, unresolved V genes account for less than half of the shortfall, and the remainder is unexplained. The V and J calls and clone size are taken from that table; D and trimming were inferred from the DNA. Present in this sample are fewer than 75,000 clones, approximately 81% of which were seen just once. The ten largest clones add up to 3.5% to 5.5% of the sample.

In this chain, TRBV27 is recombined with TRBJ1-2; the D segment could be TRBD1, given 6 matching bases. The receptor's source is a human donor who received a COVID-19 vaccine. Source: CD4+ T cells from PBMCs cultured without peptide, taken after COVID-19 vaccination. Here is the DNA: TGTGCCAGCAGTTTATTCCCACAGGGTACCTATGGCTACACCTTC. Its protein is CASSLFPQGTYGYTF.